What follows are 9 T cell receptor beta chains derived from one specimen sequenced in a study of cytomegalovirus exposure and HLA in healthy donors (dated 2017 in TCRdb). Library generation was performed with the immunoSEQ multiplex PCR assay. For the multiplex PCR, a mixture combining 60 forward primers for TCR Vbeta segments and 13 reverse primers for TCR Jbeta segments was used. TCRdb carries this immuneACCESS record with in-frame sequences only. Its versions omit some clonotypes, under half of them owing to an unresolved V gene in the studies checked, with the rest unexplained. The sample profile shows approximately 190,000 clones; approximately 78% of them were found once. Together, the top ten hold 14% of the sample. Sequenced sample: PBMCs. These receptors all come from a woman in her twenties or thirties in good health and CMV-seropositive.

The chain links TRBV10-3 to TRBJ2-7; TRBD1 might be the D (6 bases). V gave up 10 bases and J gave up 0 bases, with 16 bases separating them. The CDR3 has 14 residues. The germline gives CDR1 ENHRY, CDR2 SYGVKD. CDR3: CATLDSSSSYEQYF. CDR3 DNA sequence: TGTGCCACCCTGGACAGCTCGAGCTCCTACGAGCAGTACTTC.

The rearrangement links TRBV2 to TRBJ1-5, with 8 bases identical to TRBD1. The germline gives CDR1 SNHLY, CDR2 FYNNEI. The V segment lost 3 bases and the J segment 7 bases; nucleotides outside the gene matches: 5. CDR3 length equals 14 residues. CDR3 DNA: TGTGCCAGCAGTGAGGGACAGGTAGTGCAGCCCCAGCATTTT. Translation: CASSEGQVVQPQHF.

This chain uses TRBV7-9 with TRBJ1-1; D is perhaps TRBD1 (5 bases). V was clipped by 5 bases and J by 1 base, with 14 bases between them. Germline assignment: CDR1 SEHNR and CDR2 FQNEAQ (reference sequence). The CDR3 loop spans 15 amino acids. CDR3 in DNA: TGTGCCAGCAGCCTCGGCGGGGCGGGGAACACTGAAGCTTTCTTT. Protein sequence: CASSLGGAGNTEAFF.

This rearrangement joins TRBV30 to TRBJ2-3; 7 bases agree with TRBD2. This CDR3 comprises 14 residues. CDR1 and CDR2 from the germline V gene are GTSNPN and SVGIG (reference sequence). After removal of 3 bases from V and 5 bases from J, the junction contained 8 bases not matched to a gene. The CDR3 is CAWRTAAGIDTQYF. The CDR3 DNA reads TGTGCCTGGAGGACCGCAGCGGGGATAGATACGCAGTATTTT.

This chain connects TRBV4-1 to TRBJ2-7, with 8 bases that match TRBD1. The CDR3 consists of 15 residues. V trimming: 4 bases; J trimming: 0 bases; junction bases outside the gene matches: 5. The germline CDR1 and CDR2 sequences are MGHRA and YSYEKL. The CDR3 protein is CASSLRTGNSYEQYF. The CDR3 nucleotides are TGCGCCAGCAGCCTTCGGACAGGGAACTCCTACGAGCAGTACTTC.

The chain employs TRBV6-1 and TRBJ2-7; a weak D match, TRBD1 (6 bases). Trimming stripped 6 bases from V and 2 bases from J, with 17 bases between. This CDR3 contains 15 residues. Germline CDR1 and CDR2: MNHNS and SASEGT. CDR3 in DNA: TGTGCCAGCAGCGACAGGTTTGGGGATCCCTACGAGCAGTACTTC. Amino acid sequence: CASSDRFGDPYEQYF.

The chain employs TRBV19 and TRBJ1-2, with 7 bases identical to TRBD1. V trimming: 7 bases; J trimming: 2 bases; junction bases outside the gene matches: 7. This CDR3 spans 14 amino acids. From germline, CDR1 is LNHDA and CDR2 SQIVND (reference sequence). CDR3 DNA: TGTGCCAGTAATAGGGGGCGCAGGAACTATGGCTACACCTTC. Its translation: CASNRGRRNYGYTF. The whole variable domain, remainder taken from reference TRBV19 and TRBJ1-2, is DGGITQSPKYLFRKEGQNVTLSCEQNLNHDAMYWYRQDPGQGLRLIYYSQIVNDFQKGDIAEGYSVSREKKESFPLTVTSAQKNPTAFYLCASNRGRRNYGYTFGSGTRLTVV.

This rearrangement joins TRBV19 to TRBJ1-2, with 9 bases lining up with TRBD1. The germline V gene has CDR1 LNHDA and CDR2 SQIVND (reference sequence). The junction had 12 bases not matched to a gene; V was cut back by 6 bases and J by 4 bases. The CDR3 totals 16 residues. CDR3 bases: TGTGCCAGTAGGGGTTCGGACAGGGGAGGCGCCTATGGCTACACCTTC. Its translation is CASRGSDRGGAYGYTF.

This chain links TRBV21-1 with TRBJ2-5; the table's TRBD2 call for D was not verified on the DNA. TRBV21-1 is termed a pseudogene. CDR3 length equals 16 residues. The CDR3 DNA is TGTGCCAGCACCGGGACTAGCGGGGGGCCTAAAGAGACCCAGTACTTC. It translates to CASTGTSGGPKETQYF.